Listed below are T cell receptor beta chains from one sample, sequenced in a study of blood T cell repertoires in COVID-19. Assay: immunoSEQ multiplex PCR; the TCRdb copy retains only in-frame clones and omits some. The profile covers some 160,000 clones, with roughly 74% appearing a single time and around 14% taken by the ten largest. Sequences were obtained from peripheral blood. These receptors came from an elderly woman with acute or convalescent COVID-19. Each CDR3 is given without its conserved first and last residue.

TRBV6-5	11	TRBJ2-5	ASNRTPQETQY
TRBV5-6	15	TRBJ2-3	ASSLFGGLAGADTQY
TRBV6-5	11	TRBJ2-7	ASSYSAGYEQY
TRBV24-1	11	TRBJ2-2	ATGWESTGELF
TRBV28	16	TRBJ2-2	ASSLGLAGPRGTGELF
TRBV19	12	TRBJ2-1	ASSTDSTYNEQF
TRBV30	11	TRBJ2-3	AWKLAATDTQY
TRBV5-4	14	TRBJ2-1	ASSSGGRGAQGEQF
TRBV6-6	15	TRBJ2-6	ASSRRGLFSGANVLT
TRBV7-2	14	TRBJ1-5	ASSLGGPASNQPQH
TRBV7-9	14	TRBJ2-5	ASSVTSGRVAETQY
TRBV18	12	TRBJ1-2	ASSLGEGSYGYT
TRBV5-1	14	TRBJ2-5	ASSLGSTGGWETQY
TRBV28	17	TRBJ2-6	ASSSFFSFRMPGANVLT
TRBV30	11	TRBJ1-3	AWQVNSGNTIY
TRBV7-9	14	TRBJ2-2	ASSEQGNSNTGELF
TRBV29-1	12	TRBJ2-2	SVALARNTGELF
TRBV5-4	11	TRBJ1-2	ASSLARGDGYT
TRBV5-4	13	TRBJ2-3	ASSILAGLENTQY
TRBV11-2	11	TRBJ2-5	ASSLRIQETQY
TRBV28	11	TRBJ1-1	ASRGQGAFEAF
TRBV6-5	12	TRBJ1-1	ASSPLDRVPEAF
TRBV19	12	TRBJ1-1	ASSNPTVNTEAF
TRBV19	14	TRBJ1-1	ASSISRTGVVTEAF
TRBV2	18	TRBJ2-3	ASSAPVGLGGGVSTDTQY
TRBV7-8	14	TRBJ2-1	ASSPPGAGGENEQF
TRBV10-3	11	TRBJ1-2	AITPGLNYGYT
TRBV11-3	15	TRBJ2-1	ASSLDYSGLSYNEQF
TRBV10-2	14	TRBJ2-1	ASSDWSPAGMGEQF
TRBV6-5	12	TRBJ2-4	ASSSWDRVDIQY
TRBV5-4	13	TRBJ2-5	ASSSGLDGLETQY
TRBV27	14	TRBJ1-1	ASSSTGFTVNTEAF
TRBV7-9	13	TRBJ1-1	ASSFPGTGDGEAF
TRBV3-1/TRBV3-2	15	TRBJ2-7	ASSQGGLAGATYEQY
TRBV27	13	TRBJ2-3	ASSSTSGSTDTQY
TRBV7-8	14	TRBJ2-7	ASSLKGVLGSYEQY
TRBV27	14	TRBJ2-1	ASTGEQGLTYNEQF
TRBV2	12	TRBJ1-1	ASRNRLMNTEAF
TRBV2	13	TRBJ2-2	ASLDPGQGVGELF
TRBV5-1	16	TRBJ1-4	ASSLAGGAGSTNEKLF
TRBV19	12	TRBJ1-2	ASRNPGVGYGYT